Listed here are 29 T cell receptor beta chains from one sample, sequenced in a study of blood T cell repertoires in COVID-19. Generated by immunoSEQ multiplex PCR, the TCRdb table keeps only in-frame clones and is missing some. The table has fewer than 250,000 clones, 65% to 90% seen once; the top ten hold approximately 4.5%. The specimen was peripheral blood. All receptors come from a woman in her 70s with acute or convalescent COVID-19.

Regarding this clone: Other DNA sequences in the same sample also yield this CDR3. This CDR3 is CASSLDRNQPQHF. CDR3 DNA: TGTGCCAGCAGCTTAGATCGGAATCAGCCCCAGCATTTT. The chain joins TRBV11-2 to TRBJ1-5; D is unclear. CDR1 is SGHAT, CDR2 FQNNGV, per germline. The V and J ends lost 0 bases and 4 bases respectively, with 4 bases between them. This CDR3 has 13 residues. Filled out from reference TRBV11-2 and TRBJ1-5, the complete variable domain reads EAGVAQSPRYKIIEKRQSVAFWCNPISGHATLYWYQQILGQGPKLLIQFQNNGVVDDSQLPKDRFSAERLKGVDSTLKIQPAKLEDSAVYLCASSLDRNQPQHFGDGTRLSIL.

To note about this clone: The same CDR3 is also encoded by other DNA sequences in this sample. This chain connects TRBV6-5 to TRBJ2-1; 7 bases align to TRBD2. V lost 6 bases to trimming and J lost 1 base; unmatched junction nucleotides: 6. The CDR3 totals 15 residues. Looked up from germline, CDR1 is MNHEY and CDR2 is SVGAGI. CDR3 bases: TGTGCCAGCAGCTCATCGGGGGGATCCTACAATGAGCAGTTCTTC. It translates to CASSSSGGSYNEQFF.

This chain links TRBV3-1 (or the pseudogene TRBV3-2) with TRBJ1-2, with a possible D match to TRBD1 (5 bases). V gave up 1 base and J gave up 0 bases, with 9 bases separating them. The CDR3 covers 15 residues. Germline loops: CDR1 LGHDT, CDR2 YNNKEL (reference sequence). The CDR3 DNA is TGTGCCAGCAGCCAAGCTGGGGGGGCTAACTATGGCTACACCTTC. It is translated as CASSQAGGANYGYTF.

The chain employs TRBV7-9 and TRBJ2-3, with a tentative D call TRBD1 (5 bases). Germline V CDR1 and CDR2: SEHNR, FQNEAQ (reference sequence). The CDR3 is made up of 12 amino acids. Trimming pared 7 bases from V and 4 bases from J, leaving 9 bases between. The CDR3 sequence: CASNGRADTQYF. The CDR3 DNA follows: TGTGCCAGCAACGGCAGGGCAGATACGCAGTATTTT. The full variable domain, with the rest looked up from reference TRBV7-9 and TRBJ2-3, is DTGVSQNPRHKITKRGQNVTFRCDPISEHNRLYWYRQTLGQGPEFLTYFQNEAQLEKSRLLSDRFSAERPKGSFSTLEIQRTEQGDSAMYLCASNGRADTQYFGPGTRLTVL.

The chain recombines TRBV7-2 with TRBJ1-1; 8 bases map to TRBD1. Germline CDR1 reads SGHTA; CDR2 reads FQGNSA. CDR3 length: 15 residues. Trimming at V came to 1 base and at J to 9 bases, leaving 10 bases not matched to a gene. This CDR3 reads CASSLGPKTRGQAFF. CDR3 bases: TGTGCCAGCAGCTTAGGTCCGAAAACCAGGGGGCAAGCTTTCTTT.

The rearrangement joins TRBV2 to TRBJ1-5; 8 positions agree with TRBD1. The CDR3 runs 13 residues. The J segment lost 9 bases and the V segment lost 6 bases, leaving 7 bases of the junction unmatched. Germline lookup yields CDR1 SNHLY and CDR2 FYNNEI. As DNA, the CDR3 is TGTGCCAGCAGGGGGACAGGTTTAGGGCCCCAGCATTTT. Translation: CASRGTGLGPQHF.

The V gene is TRBV29-1, the J gene TRBJ1-1; D is unclear. This CDR3 region has 13 residues. Germline lookup yields CDR1 SQVTM and CDR2 ANQGSEA. Trimming left V 7 bases short and J 1 base short, with 13 bases between. CDR3 coding DNA: TGCAGCGAAGTAGCGTCTCGGAACACTGAAGCTTTCTTT. Protein sequence: CSEVASRNTEAFF.

V gene TRBV5-1 combines with J gene TRBJ1-1; tentative D call: TRBD1 (6 bases). This CDR3 spans 16 amino acids. In germline, CDR1 is SGHRS, CDR2 YFSETQ. V was pared by 2 bases and J by 4 bases, with 18 bases between. The DNA for the CDR3 is TGCGCCAGCAGCTTCGGTTCCAGGGGAATGGGCACTGAAGCTTTCTTT. Its translation is CASSFGSRGMGTEAFF.

The V and J genes are TRBV19 and TRBJ2-5; perhaps TRBD2 as D (5 bases). CDR3 length: 14 residues. Trimming left V 5 bases short and J 5 bases short, with 15 bases between. Germline CDR1 LNHDA, CDR2 SQIVND (reference sequence). DNA for the CDR3: TGTGCCAGTAGTCATCAGCTAGCAACGGAGACCCAGTACTTC. It specifies CASSHQLATETQYF.

This clone occurred a few times. The chain is built from TRBV6-5 and TRBJ1-3; D perhaps matches TRBD1 (5 bases). Germline V gene lookup returns CDR1 MNHEY and CDR2 SVGAGI. The CDR3 is 16 residues long. V was pared by 2 bases and J by 4 bases, with 15 bases between. This CDR3 is CASSYAWGGKGNTIYF. The DNA for the CDR3 is TGTGCCAGCAGTTACGCCTGGGGGGGAAAGGGAAACACCATATATTTT.

The genes are TRBV15 and TRBJ1-2, with D tentatively TRBD1 (6 bases). Trimming stripped 0 bases from V and 2 bases from J, with 13 bases between. Germline V CDR1 and CDR2: LNHNV, YYDKDF (reference sequence). This CDR3 is built from 16 residues. CDR3 protein: CATSRDGQKYNYGYTF. The CDR3 coding sequence is TGTGCCACCAGCAGAGATGGACAGAAATACAACTATGGCTACACCTTC.

The chain joins TRBV5-8 to TRBJ1-2; D is unresolved. The CDR3 is made up of 11 amino acids. The germline CDR1 and CDR2 sequences are SGHTS and YDEGEE. With 7 bases removed from V and 6 bases from J, the gap between germline ends came to 10 bases. The CDR3 here is CASRGQDGYTF. The DNA for the CDR3 is TGTGCCAGCCGGGGTCAGGATGGCTACACCTTC.

V and J are TRBV6-5 and TRBJ1-5; TRBD1 is a possible D gene (6 bases). Germline V lookup: CDR1 MNHEY, CDR2 SVGAGI. This CDR3 is built from 12 residues. The V gene lost 11 bases and the J gene lost 5 bases, with 13 bases spanning the gap. Here the CDR3 DNA reads TGTGCCGTGGGACAATCGGATCAGCCCCAGCATTTT. Its translation: CAVGQSDQPQHF.

The chain couples TRBV19 to TRBJ2-7; 8 bases agree with TRBD1. There are 15 residues in the CDR3. Per the germline V gene, CDR1 is LNHDA and CDR2 is SQIVND (reference sequence). With 3 bases clipped from V and 5 bases from J, the junction kept 9 bases outside the gene matches. CDR3 bases: TGTGCCAGTAGTATCAACCAGGGGGCGGAGGACGAGCAGTACTTC. Its protein is CASSINQGAEDEQYF.

The gene calls are TRBV7-2 and TRBJ1-1; the D gene is possibly TRBD1 (5 bases). CDR1 and CDR2 (germline): SGHTA, FQGNSA. The CDR3 spans 15 residues. Trimming shortened V by 1 base and J by 6 bases, and 15 bases separated the two germline ends. Written as DNA, the CDR3 is TGTGCCAGCAGCTTAGGGGGCAGGGCTACGGCTGAAGCTTTCTTT. It specifies CASSLGGRATAEAFF.

This clone was found once. The rearrangement uses TRBV7-9 and TRBJ2-1; 12 bases are a match to TRBD2. The CDR3 consists of 15 residues. Germline V CDR1 and CDR2: SEHNR, FQNEAQ (reference sequence). The junction had 1 base not matched to a gene; V was cut back by 5 bases and J by 2 bases. In nucleotides, the CDR3 is TGTGCCAGCAGCCCTAGCGGGGGGGCCTACAATGAGCAGTTCTTC. Amino acids: CASSPSGGAYNEQFF.

The gene calls are TRBV12-3 or TRBV12-4 and TRBJ1-2; D is perhaps TRBD1 (5 bases). The CDR3 sequence is 13 residues long. Trimming took 10 bases from V and 0 from J, leaving 12 bases between them. CDR3 nucleotide sequence: TGTGCCACCACAGGTTCTTCTAACTATGGCTACACCTTC. Amino acids: CATTGSSNYGYTF.

The chain has TRBV15 and TRBJ1-6; D is undetermined. Germline CDR1 reads LNHNV; CDR2 reads YYDKDF (reference sequence). The length of the CDR3 is 16 residues. The germline V and J ends were trimmed by 0 bases and 9 bases, with 15 bases remaining between them. DNA of the CDR3: TGTGCCACCAGCAGAGATCCAGGTTTTGGAGGTTCACCCCTCCACTTT. It encodes CATSRDPGFGGSPLHF.

V usage is TRBV7-2 and J usage is TRBJ1-1, with 7 bases identical to TRBD1. The CDR3 has 13 residues. CDR1 SGHTA and CDR2 FQGNSA come from the germline V gene. V gave up 4 bases and J gave up 10 bases; unmatched junction bases: 9. The CDR3 protein is CASSSQRQGGAFF. DNA of the CDR3: TGTGCCAGCAGCTCCCAAAGGCAGGGGGGAGCTTTCTTT. Full variable domain (rest looked up from reference TRBV7-2 and TRBJ1-1): GAGVSQSPSNKVTEKGKDVELRCDPISGHTALYWYRQSLGQGLEFLIYFQGNSAPDKSGLPSDRFSAERTGGSVSTLTIQRTQQEDSAVYLCASSSQRQGGAFFGQGTRLTVV.

The chain recombines TRBV3-1 (or the pseudogene TRBV3-2) with TRBJ1-3; TRBD1 is a possible D gene (6 bases). The CDR3 has 15 residues. Trimming stripped 1 base from V and 5 bases from J, with 12 bases between. Germline CDR1 and CDR2: LGHDT and YNNKEL (reference sequence). DNA for the CDR3: TGTGCCAGCAGCCAAGTCACAGGGAAAAGAAACACCATATATTTT. It is translated as CASSQVTGKRNTIYF.

V usage is TRBV5-4 and J usage is TRBJ1-2, with a tentative D call TRBD1 (6 bases). In germline, CDR1 is SGHNT, CDR2 YYREEE (reference sequence). V dropped 0 bases and J dropped 4 bases, with 19 bases sitting between them. The CDR3 has 17 amino acids. The CDR3 nucleotides are TGTGCCAGCAGCTTGGCGGGAGGGGGAGTTACCCTCTATGGCTACACCTTC. This sequence encodes CASSLAGGGVTLYGYTF.

This chain uses TRBV4-2 with TRBJ2-2, with D perhaps TRBD1 (5 bases). This CDR3 is built from 17 residues. Germline-derived CDR1 and CDR2 are LGHNA and YNFKEQ. The germline V and J ends were trimmed by 4 bases and 4 bases, with 19 bases remaining between them. As DNA, the CDR3 is TGTGCCAGCAGCCCGTCCAGCAGGATAAGGGGCACCGGGGAGCTGTTTTTT. Its protein product is CASSPSSRIRGTGELFF.

This chain connects TRBV4-2 to TRBJ1-4; TRBD1 might be the D (5 bases). The ends were cut back, 11 bases at V and 4 bases at J, with 14 bases in the middle. Germline loops: CDR1 LGHNA, CDR2 YNFKEQ. The CDR3 totals 13 residues. The CDR3 coding sequence is TGTGCCTCATCACGGGGGGGTAATGAAAAACTGTTTTTT. It encodes CASSRGGNEKLFF.

The chain links TRBV30 to TRBJ1-3; a weak D match, TRBD1 (5 bases). Trimming cost V 4 bases and J 4 bases, with 20 bases left between them. In germline, CDR1 is GTSNPN, CDR2 SVGIG (reference sequence). CDR3 length equals 16 residues. In DNA, the CDR3 is TGTGCCTGGAACCCCCTGGGGGGTAAAGTGGGAAACACCATATATTTT. Amino acids: CAWNPLGGKVGNTIYF.

This chain uses TRBV7-2 with TRBJ2-7; 11 bases map to TRBD2. V was clipped by 5 bases and J by 3 bases; unmatched bases: 6. The CDR3 length is 15 residues. The germline V gene has CDR1 SGHTA and CDR2 FQGNSA. The CDR3 nucleotides read TGTGCCAGCAGCGGGTCCGGACTAGCGGGCTACGAGCAGTACTTC. Translation gives CASSGSGLAGYEQYF.

The chain recombines TRBV7-9 with TRBJ1-1, with 9 nucleotides matching TRBD1. The CDR3 length is 15 residues. The J segment lost 5 bases and the V segment lost 5 bases, leaving 9 bases of the junction unmatched. Germline V gene lookup returns CDR1 SEHNR and CDR2 FQNEAQ (reference sequence). The CDR3 spells CASSPRLDRGTEAFF. The CDR3 DNA reads as TGTGCCAGCAGCCCTAGACTTGACAGGGGGACTGAAGCTTTCTTT.

There are a few counts of this clone. V is TRBV12-3 or TRBV12-4 and J is TRBJ1-1; tentatively, D is TRBD1 (5 bases). V was clipped by 7 bases and J by 3 bases, with 12 bases between them. The CDR3 runs 13 residues. The CDR3 DNA reads TGTGCCAGCAACCTAGACAGATACACTGAAGCTTTCTTT. Translated: CASNLDRYTEAFF.

This clone has a handful of counts. The V call is TRBV5-8, the J call TRBJ1-2; 9 bases match TRBD1. J gave up 8 bases and V 1 base, and 9 bases lay outside the gene matches. From germline, CDR1 is SGHTS and CDR2 YDEGEE. The CDR3 has 15 residues. The CDR3 bases are TGTGCCAGCAGCTTGAGGGACAGGGCTTCGGGAGGCTACACCTTC. This gives the protein CASSLRDRASGGYTF.

This clone was observed a few times. The chain couples TRBV4-1 to TRBJ2-7, with a tentative D call TRBD1 (6 bases). Per the germline V gene, CDR1 is MGHRA and CDR2 is YSYEKL. This CDR3 is 15 amino acids long. V lost 1 base and J 5 bases, leaving 15 bases between the germline ends. The CDR3 sequence: CASSQVQGSPHEQYF. CDR3 bases: TGCGCCAGCAGCCAAGTACAGGGATCCCCCCACGAGCAGTACTTC.